What follows are 7 T cell receptor beta chains derived from one specimen sequenced in a study of human T cells and chemical hapten exposure. Via MiXCR, TCRdb re-called the RACE reads, giving one row per CDR3 protein. This sample has more than 250,000 distinct CDR3 sequences, with around 9.3% found just once. Time point reported: pre-sensitization, week 0. Treatment: therapeutic diphenylcyclopropenone sensitization with weekly scalp DPC. The starting material was whole blood, obtained in connection with sensitization to the hapten diphenylcyclopropenone (DPC). The receptors were gathered from a woman aged 40 to 50 with alopecia areata. Some clones in this sample may be carry-over from other donors' samples.

The sample holds many counts of this clonotype. The chain links TRBV11-2 to TRBJ1-2; D call uncertain. Germline V gives CDR1 SGHAT, CDR2 FQNNGV. V dropped 3 bases and J dropped 7 bases, with 9 bases sitting between them. CDR3 size: 12 residues. CDR3 sequence: CASSLGGLGYTF. The CDR3 region has the DNA TGTGCCAGCAGCTTGGGAGGGCTTGGCTACACCTTC.

This chain joins TRBV27 and TRBJ2-7, with D unresolved. The CDR3 covers 16 residues. With 5 bases removed from V and 0 bases from J, the gap between germline ends came to 17 bases. Per the germline V gene, CDR1 is MNHEY and CDR2 is SMNVEV (reference sequence). In nucleotides, the CDR3 is TGTGCCAGCAGTCCAGAGTCGACCGATCCCTCCTACGAGCAGTACTTC. Translated: CASSPESTDPSYEQYF.

The gene calls are TRBV28 and TRBJ2-2, with D unresolved. Trimming cost V 3 bases and J 4 bases, with 9 bases left between them. Germline V CDR1 and CDR2: MDHEN, SYDVKM. The CDR3 contains 14 residues. For the CDR3, the DNA is TGTGCCAGCAGTTTTCGGCTGCTCACCGGGGAGCTGTTTTTT. Translating gives CASSFRLLTGELFF.

The sample holds many counts of this clonotype. CDR3 protein: CAISTPDKYTGELFF. Written as DNA, the CDR3 is TGTGCCATCAGTACCCCGGACAAATACACCGGGGAGCTGTTTTTT. The gene calls are TRBV10-3 and TRBJ2-2; tentative D call: TRBD1 (5 bases). Germline V CDR1 and CDR2: ENHRY, SYGVKD. V was cut by 5 bases and J by 3 bases, with 13 bases left in between. This CDR3 spans 15 amino acids.

The CDR3 region is CASSQETSSYEQYF. The DNA of the CDR3 is TGTGCCAGCAGCCAAGAAACTAGCTCCTACGAGCAGTACTTC. This chain uses TRBV4-2 with TRBJ2-7; a possible D gene is TRBD2 (5 bases). Trimming left V 0 bases short and J 0 bases short, with 6 bases between. CDR1 and CDR2 from the germline V gene are LGHNA and YNFKEQ. The CDR3 is made up of 14 amino acids.

This clonotype was seen many times. The rearrangement uses TRBV7-2 and TRBJ2-1; 8 bases are shared with TRBD2. The CDR3 length is 15 residues. J lost 4 bases, V lost 2 bases, and 4 bases had no gene match. The germline V gene has CDR1 SGHTA and CDR2 FQGNSA. The CDR3 protein is CASSLSAGVYNEQFF. CDR3 DNA: TGTGCCAGCAGCTTATCAGCGGGAGTTTACAATGAGCAGTTCTTC.

V usage is TRBV12-3 or TRBV12-4 and J usage is TRBJ1-2; D remains unclear. Trimming shortened V by 2 bases and J by 1 base, and 5 bases separated the two germline ends. This CDR3 is 13 amino acids long. The CDR3 here is CASSLKFNYGYTF. In DNA form, the CDR3 reads TGTGCCAGCAGTTTAAAGTTTAACTATGGCTACACCTTC.